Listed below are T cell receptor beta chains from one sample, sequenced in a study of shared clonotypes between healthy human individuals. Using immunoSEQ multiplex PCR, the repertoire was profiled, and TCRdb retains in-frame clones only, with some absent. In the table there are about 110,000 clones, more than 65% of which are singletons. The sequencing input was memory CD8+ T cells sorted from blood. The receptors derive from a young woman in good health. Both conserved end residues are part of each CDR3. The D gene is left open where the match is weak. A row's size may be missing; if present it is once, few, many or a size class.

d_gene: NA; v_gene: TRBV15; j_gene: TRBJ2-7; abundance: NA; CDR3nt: TGTGCCACCAGCAGAGATTTTGGGCAGGGGTTGGGGGAGCAGTACTTC; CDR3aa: CATSRDFGQGLGEQYF
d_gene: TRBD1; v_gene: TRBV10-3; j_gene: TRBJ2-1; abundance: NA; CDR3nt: TGTGCCATCGCTGGCGGCGGGACAGGACGCTCCTACAATGAGCAGTTCTTC; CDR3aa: CAIAGGGTGRSYNEQFF
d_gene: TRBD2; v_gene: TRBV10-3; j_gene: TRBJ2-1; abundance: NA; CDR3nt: TGTGCCATCAGGACGTTAAAACTAGCGGGAGCTGACAATGAGCAGTTCTTC; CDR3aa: CAIRTLKLAGADNEQFF
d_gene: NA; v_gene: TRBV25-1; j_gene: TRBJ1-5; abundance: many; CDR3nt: TGTGCCAGCAGTGGACTGGGACACCCAAGCAATCAGCCCCAGCATTTT; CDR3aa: CASSGLGHPSNQPQHF
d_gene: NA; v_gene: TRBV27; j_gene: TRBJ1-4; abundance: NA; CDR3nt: TGTGCCAGCAGTTTACTCGGGACACAAGAAAAACTGTTTTTT; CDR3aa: CASSLLGTQEKLFF
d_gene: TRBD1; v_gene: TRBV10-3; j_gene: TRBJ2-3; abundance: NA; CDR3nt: TGTGCCATCAGTGAGTCTTTGGGACAGGGAAGCATGTTTCGCACAGATACGCAGTATTTT; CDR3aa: CAISESLGQGSMFRTDTQYF
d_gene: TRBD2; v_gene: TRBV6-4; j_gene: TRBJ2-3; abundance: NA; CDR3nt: TGTGCCAGCAGTGACTCAGCGGGAGGGATGGATACGCAGTATTTT; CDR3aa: CASSDSAGGMDTQYF
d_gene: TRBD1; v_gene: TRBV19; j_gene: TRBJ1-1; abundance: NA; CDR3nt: TGTGCCAGTAGTCCCACCCCCTACCGGGACAGGACCCTCATCACAGCTTTCTTT; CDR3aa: CASSPTPYRDRTLITAFF
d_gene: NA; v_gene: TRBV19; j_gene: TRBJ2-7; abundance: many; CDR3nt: TGTGCCAGTAGTATAGAGTATAGCGCCTCCTACGAGCAGTACTTC; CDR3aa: CASSIEYSASYEQYF
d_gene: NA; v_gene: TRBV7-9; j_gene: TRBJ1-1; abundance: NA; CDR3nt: TGTGCCAGCAGCTTAGAGCGGCAGGCTGAAGCTTTCTTT; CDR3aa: CASSLERQAEAFF
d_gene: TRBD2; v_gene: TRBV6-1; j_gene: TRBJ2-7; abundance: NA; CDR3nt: TGTGCCAGCAGTGAACTAGCGGGAGACGAGCAGTACTTC; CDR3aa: CASSELAGDEQYF
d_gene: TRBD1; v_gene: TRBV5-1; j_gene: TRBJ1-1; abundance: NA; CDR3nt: TGCGCCAGCAGCTTCTCAGGGGGCACTGAAGCTTTCTTT; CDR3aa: CASSFSGGTEAFF
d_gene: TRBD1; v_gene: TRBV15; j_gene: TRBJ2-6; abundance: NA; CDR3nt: TGTGCCACCAGCTCCCGACAGGGGGCGTTGTCAGGGGCCAACGTCCTGACTTTC; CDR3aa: CATSSRQGALSGANVLTF
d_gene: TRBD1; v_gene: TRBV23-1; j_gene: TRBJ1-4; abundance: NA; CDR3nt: TGCGCCAGCAGTCAACTCCCCGGGACAGTTAATGAAAAACTGTTTTTT; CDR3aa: CASSQLPGTVNEKLFF
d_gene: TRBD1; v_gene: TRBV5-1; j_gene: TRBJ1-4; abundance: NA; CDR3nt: TGCGCCAGCAGCTTCGGCAGGGGGGATGAAAAACTGTTTTTT; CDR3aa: CASSFGRGDEKLFF
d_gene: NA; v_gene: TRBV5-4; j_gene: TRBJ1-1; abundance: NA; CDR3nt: TGTGCCAGCAGCTGGGCCGACAGGCCGAACACTGAAGCTTTCTTT; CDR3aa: CASSWADRPNTEAFF
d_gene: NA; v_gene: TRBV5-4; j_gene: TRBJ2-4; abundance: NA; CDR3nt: TGTGCCAGCAGCCGGAGAGGGAGCGAGGACATTCAGTACTTC; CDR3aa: CASSRRGSEDIQYF
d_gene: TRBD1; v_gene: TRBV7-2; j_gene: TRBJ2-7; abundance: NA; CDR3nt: TGTGCCAGCAGCTTAGCGGCGGCAGGGGGAAAATTTGCTCAGTACTTC; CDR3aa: CASSLAAAGGKFAQYF
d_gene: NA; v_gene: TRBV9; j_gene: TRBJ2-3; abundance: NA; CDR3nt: TGTGCCAGCAGCGTAGCTCACTCCCCTGGGGATACGCAGTATTTT; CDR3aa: CASSVAHSPGDTQYF
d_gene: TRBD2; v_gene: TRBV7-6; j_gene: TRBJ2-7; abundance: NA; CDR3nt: TGTGCCAGCAGCTTAGGACCGGCGCCTAGGCTAGCGGGAAACAGGTACGAGCAGTACTTC; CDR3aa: CASSLGPAPRLAGNRYEQYF
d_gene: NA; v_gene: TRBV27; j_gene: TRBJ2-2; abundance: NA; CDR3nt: TGTGCCAGCAGTTTACTAGCGAGCACCGGGGAGCTGTTTTTT; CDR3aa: CASSLLASTGELFF